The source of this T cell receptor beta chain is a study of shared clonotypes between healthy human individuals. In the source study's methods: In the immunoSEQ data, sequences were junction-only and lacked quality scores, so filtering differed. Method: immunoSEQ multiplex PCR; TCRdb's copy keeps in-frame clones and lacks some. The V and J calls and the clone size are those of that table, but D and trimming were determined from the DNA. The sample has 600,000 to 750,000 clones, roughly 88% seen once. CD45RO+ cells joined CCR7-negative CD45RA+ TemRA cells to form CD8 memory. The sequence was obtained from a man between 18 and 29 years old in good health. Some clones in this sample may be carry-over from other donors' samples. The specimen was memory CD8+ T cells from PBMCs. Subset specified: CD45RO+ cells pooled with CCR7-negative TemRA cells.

Here the CDR3 reads CASRRILPGDTEAFF. The CDR3 DNA reads as TGCGCCAGCAGACGGATCTTGCCGGGGGACACTGAAGCTTTCTTT. The chain couples TRBV5-1 to TRBJ1-1, with TRBD1 as a possible D gene (5 bases). With 5 bases removed from V and 3 bases from J, the gap between germline ends came to 17 bases. CDR3 length: 15 amino acids. Germline assignment: CDR1 SGHRS and CDR2 YFSETQ.